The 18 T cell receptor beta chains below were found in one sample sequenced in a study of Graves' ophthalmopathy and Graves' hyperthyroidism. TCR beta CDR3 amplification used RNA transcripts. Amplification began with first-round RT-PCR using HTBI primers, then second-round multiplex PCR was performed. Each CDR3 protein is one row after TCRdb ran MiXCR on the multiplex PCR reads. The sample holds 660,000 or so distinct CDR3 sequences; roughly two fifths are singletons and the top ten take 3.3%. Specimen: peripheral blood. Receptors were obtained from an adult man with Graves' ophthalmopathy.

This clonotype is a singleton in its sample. This chain's CDR3 is CASSSWTLNEKLFF. The DNA of the CDR3 is TGTGCCAGCAGCTCGTGGACACTTAATGAAAAACTGTTTTTT. V usage is TRBV7-9 and J usage is TRBJ1-4; a weak D match, TRBD1 (5 bases). This CDR3 is built from 14 residues. Trimming took 4 bases from V and 4 from J, leaving 10 bases between them. CDR1 is SEHNR, CDR2 FQNEAQ, per germline (reference sequence).

In DNA, the CDR3 is TGCGCCAGCAGCCAGGACCGTTATGGGCCCCAGCATTTT. This codes for CASSQDRYGPQHF. V usage is TRBV4-3 and J usage is TRBJ1-5; D gene uncertain. In germline, CDR1 is LGHNA, CDR2 YSLEER. The CDR3 spans 13 residues. Trimming removed 3 bases at V and 9 bases at J, with 12 bases between.

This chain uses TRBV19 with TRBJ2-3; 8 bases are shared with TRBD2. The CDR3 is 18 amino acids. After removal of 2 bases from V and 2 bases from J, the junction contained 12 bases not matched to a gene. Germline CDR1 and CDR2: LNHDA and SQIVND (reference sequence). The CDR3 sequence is CASSIIYSGTIVTDTQYF. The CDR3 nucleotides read TGTGCCAGTAGTATAATTTATAGCGGGACTATCGTCACAGATACGCAGTATTTT.

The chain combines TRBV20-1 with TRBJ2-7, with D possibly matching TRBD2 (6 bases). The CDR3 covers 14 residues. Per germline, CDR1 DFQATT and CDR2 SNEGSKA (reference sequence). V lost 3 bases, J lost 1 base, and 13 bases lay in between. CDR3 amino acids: CSASLRGYSYEQYF. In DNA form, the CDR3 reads TGCAGTGCTAGTTTGCGGGGTTATTCCTACGAGCAGTACTTC.

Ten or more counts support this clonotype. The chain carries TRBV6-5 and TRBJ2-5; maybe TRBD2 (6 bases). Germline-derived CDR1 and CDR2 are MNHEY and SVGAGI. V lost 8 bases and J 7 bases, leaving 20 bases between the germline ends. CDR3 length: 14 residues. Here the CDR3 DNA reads TGTGCCAGCCGCGCTGGTAGCGGTGCGTTGACCCAGTACTTC. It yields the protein CASRAGSGALTQYF.

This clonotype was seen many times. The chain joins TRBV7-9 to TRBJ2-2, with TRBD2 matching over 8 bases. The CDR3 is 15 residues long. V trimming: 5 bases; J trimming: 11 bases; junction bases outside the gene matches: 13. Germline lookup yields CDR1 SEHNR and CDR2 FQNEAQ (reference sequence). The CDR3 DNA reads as TGTGCCAGCAGCCTAAACGGACGGGGGGGCACCGAGCTGTTTTTT. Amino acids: CASSLNGRGGTELFF.

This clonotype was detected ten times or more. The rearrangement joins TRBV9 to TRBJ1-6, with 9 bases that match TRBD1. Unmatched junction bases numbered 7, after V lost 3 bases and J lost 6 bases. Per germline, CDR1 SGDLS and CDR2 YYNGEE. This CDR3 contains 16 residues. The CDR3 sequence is CASSARDRVTNSPLHF. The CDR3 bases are TGTGCCAGCAGCGCTCGGGACAGGGTGACTAATTCACCCCTCCACTTT.

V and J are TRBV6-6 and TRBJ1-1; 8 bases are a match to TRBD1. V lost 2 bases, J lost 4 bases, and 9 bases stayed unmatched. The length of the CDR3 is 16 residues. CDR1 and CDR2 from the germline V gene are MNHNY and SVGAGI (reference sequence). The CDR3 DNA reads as TGTGCCAGCAGTTACGACGTGATGACAGGGGCCACTGAAGCTTTCTTT. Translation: CASSYDVMTGATEAFF.

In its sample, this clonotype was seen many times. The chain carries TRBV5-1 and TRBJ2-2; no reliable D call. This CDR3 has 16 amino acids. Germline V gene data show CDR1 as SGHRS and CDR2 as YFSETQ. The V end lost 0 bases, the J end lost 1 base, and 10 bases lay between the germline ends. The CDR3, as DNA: TGCGCCAGCAGCTTGGCCTTACTTGAGAACACCGGGGAGCTGTTTTTT. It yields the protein CASSLALLENTGELFF.

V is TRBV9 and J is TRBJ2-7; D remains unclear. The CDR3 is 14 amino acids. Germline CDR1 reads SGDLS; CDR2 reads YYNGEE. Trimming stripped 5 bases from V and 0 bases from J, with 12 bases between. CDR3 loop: CASRQTLNSYEQYF. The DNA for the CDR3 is TGTGCCAGCAGGCAGACACTAAACTCCTACGAGCAGTACTTC. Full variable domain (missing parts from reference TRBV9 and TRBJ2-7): DSGVTQTPKHLITATGQRVTLRCSPRSGDLSVYWYQQSLDQGLQFLIQYYNGEERAKGNILERFSAQQFPDLHSELNLSSLELGDSALYFCASRQTLNSYEQYFGPGTRLTVT.

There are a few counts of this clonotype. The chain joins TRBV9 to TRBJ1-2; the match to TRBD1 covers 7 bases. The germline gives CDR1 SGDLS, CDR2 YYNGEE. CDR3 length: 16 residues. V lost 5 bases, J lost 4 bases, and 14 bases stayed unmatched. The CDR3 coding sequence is TGTGCCAGCAGTTTAAATACCGGGGACAGCTTCTATGGCTACACCTTC. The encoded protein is CASSLNTGDSFYGYTF.

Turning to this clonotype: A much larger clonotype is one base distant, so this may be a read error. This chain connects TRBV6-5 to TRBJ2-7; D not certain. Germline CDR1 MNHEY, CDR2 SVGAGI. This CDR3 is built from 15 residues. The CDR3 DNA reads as TGTGCCATCAGTTACTTCCGGTTCAGTTCCTACGAGCAGTACTTC. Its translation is CAISYFRFSSYEQYF.

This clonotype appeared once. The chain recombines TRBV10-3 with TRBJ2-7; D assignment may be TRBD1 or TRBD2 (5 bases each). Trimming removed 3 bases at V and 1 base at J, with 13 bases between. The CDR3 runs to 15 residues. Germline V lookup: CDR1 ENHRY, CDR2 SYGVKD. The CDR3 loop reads CAISEAETDSYEQYF. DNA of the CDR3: TGTGCCATCAGTGAAGCGGAGACAGATTCCTACGAGCAGTACTTC.

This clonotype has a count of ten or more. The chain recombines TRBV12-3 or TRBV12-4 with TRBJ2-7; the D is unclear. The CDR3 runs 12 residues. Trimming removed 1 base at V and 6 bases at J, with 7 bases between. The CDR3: CASSLGSSEQYF. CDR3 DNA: TGTGCCAGCAGTTTAGGATCGAGCGAGCAGTACTTC.

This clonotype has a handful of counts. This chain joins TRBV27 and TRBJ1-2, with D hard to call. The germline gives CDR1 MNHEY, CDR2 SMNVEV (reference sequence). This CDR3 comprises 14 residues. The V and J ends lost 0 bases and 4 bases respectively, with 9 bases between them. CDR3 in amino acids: CASSLSGVSYGYTF. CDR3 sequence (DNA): TGTGCCAGCAGTTTATCGGGAGTATCCTATGGCTACACCTTC.

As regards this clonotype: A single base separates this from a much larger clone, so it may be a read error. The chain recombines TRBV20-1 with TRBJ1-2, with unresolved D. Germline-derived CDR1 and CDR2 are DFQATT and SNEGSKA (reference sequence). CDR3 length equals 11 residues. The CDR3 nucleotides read TGCAGTGCTAGTAGCGGTAGTGGCTACGCCTTC. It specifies CSASSGSGYAF.

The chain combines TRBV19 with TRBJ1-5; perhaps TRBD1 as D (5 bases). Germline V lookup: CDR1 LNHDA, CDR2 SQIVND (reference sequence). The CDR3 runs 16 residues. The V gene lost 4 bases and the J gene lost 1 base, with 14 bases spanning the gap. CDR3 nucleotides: TGTGCCAGTAGTACAATTCCGGGGACCAGCAATCAGCCCCAGCATTTT. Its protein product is CASSTIPGTSNQPQHF.

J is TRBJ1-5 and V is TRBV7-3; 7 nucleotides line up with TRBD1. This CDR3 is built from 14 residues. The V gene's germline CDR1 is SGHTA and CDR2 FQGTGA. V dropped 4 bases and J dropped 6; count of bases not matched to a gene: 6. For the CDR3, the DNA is TGTGCCAGCAGCTCCCGACAGGGAAGTCAGCCCCAGCATTTT. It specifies CASSSRQGSQPQHF.